These T cell receptor beta chains were read from a single sample in a study of technical replicates of blood from a few donors. Assay: immunoSEQ multiplex PCR; the TCRdb copy retains only in-frame clones and omits some. The table shows 100,000 or so clones, with over 95% occurring only once. The sample was T cells isolated from PBMCs. The receptors derive from a human donor in good health. Both conserved end residues are part of each CDR3. D genes are given only for firm matches. Expanded clones get a size class; other rows say once, few or many, or leave the size out.

.,TRBV6-5,TRBD2,TRBJ2-5,CASSYEGRAQYF,TGTGCCAGCAGTTATGAGGGGAGGGCCCAGTACTTC
.,TRBV5-1,TRBD1,TRBJ2-7,CASSQPGTGGYEQYF,TGCGCCAGCAGCCAACCTGGGACAGGGGGCTACGAGCAGTACTTC
.,TRBV5-6,.,TRBJ2-3,CASARLTDTQYF,TGTGCCAGCGCCCGACTCACAGATACGCAGTATTTT
once,TRBV15,TRBD1,TRBJ1-2,CATSRQKGQGLDGYTF,TGTGCCACCAGCAGACAAAAGGGACAGGGTCTCGATGGCTACACCTTC
.,TRBV5-1,TRBD2,TRBJ2-3,CASSFGAPGGRGDTQYF,TGCGCCAGCAGCTTTGGGGCTCCGGGGGGACGTGGAGATACGCAGTATTTT
.,TRBV7-2,TRBD2,TRBJ2-3,CASSPGLAGGADTQYF,TGTGCCAGCAGCCCAGGACTAGCGGGAGGAGCAGATACGCAGTATTTT
.,TRBV5-1,TRBD1,TRBJ2-5,CASRPGQGEWSETQYF,TGCGCCAGCAGACCCGGACAGGGCGAGTGGTCGGAGACCCAGTACTTC
.,TRBV2,.,TRBJ1-2,CASSEDRASGGYTF,TGTGCCAGCAGTGAAGACAGGGCGTCGGGGGGCTACACCTTC
.,TRBV5-4,.,TRBJ1-2,CASSPDSLGGYTF,TGTGCCAGCAGCCCGGACAGTCTTGGGGGCTACACCTTC
.,TRBV5-4,.,TRBJ1-2,CASSFQTGKINYGYTF,TGTGCCAGCAGCTTCCAGACGGGTAAAATCAACTATGGCTACACCTTC
.,TRBV5-1,.,TRBJ1-5,CASALWGDQPQHF,TGCGCCAGCGCCCTGTGGGGAGATCAGCCCCAGCATTTT
.,TRBV6-6,TRBD1,TRBJ1-5,CASSKQGAIQPQHF,TGTGCCAGCAGCAAACAGGGGGCTATTCAGCCCCAGCATTTT
.,TRBV18,.,TRBJ2-7,CASSPTPTGTYEQYF,TGTGCCAGCTCACCGACACCAACTGGCACCTACGAGCAGTACTTC
.,TRBV5-6,.,TRBJ2-1,CASSLALEYNEQFF,TGTGCCAGCAGCTTGGCACTGGAGTACAATGAGCAGTTCTTC
few,TRBV5-4,.,TRBJ2-7,CASSFDQFNEQYF,TGTGCCAGCAGCTTCGATCAGTTTAACGAGCAGTACTTC
.,TRBV2,TRBD1,TRBJ1-2,CASRGTGGSGYTF,TGTGCCAGCAGAGGGACAGGGGGCTCTGGCTACACCTTC
.,TRBV11-3,TRBD1,TRBJ2-7,CASSLDPPLDRASYEQYF,TGTGCCAGCAGCTTAGATCCCCCCCTTGACAGGGCCTCCTACGAGCAGTACTTC
.,TRBV28,.,TRBJ2-7,CASTPPGETTSEQYF,TGTGCCAGCACCCCCCCCGGGGAAACCACCTCCGAGCAGTACTTC
.,TRBV7-9,TRBD1,TRBJ1-1,CASKTGMNTEAFF,TGTGCCAGCAAGACAGGGATGAACACTGAAGCTTTCTTT
.,TRBV10-2,.,TRBJ2-7,CASSPRQVPPYEQYF,TGCGCCAGCAGCCCTAGACAGGTTCCCCCCTACGAGCAGTACTTC
.,TRBV29-1,.,TRBJ1-2,CSVDKENYGYTF,TGCAGCGTTGACAAGGAGAACTATGGCTACACCTTC
.,TRBV28,.,TRBJ2-7,CASNEAVGVRNEQYF,TGTGCCAGCAACGAGGCGGTAGGGGTTCGGAACGAGCAGTACTTC
once,TRBV5-1,.,TRBJ2-3,CASSLGTGDTQYF,TGCGCCAGCAGCTTGGGGACTGGGGATACGCAGTATTTT
.,TRBV4-1,.,TRBJ1-5,CASSQAGQSQHF,TGCGCCAGCAGCCAAGCCGGACAATCCCAGCATTTT
.,TRBV28,.,TRBJ2-7,CASSITGTTHSYEQYF,TGTGCCAGCAGTATTACAGGTACCACACACTCCTACGAGCAGTACTTC
.,TRBV13,TRBD1,TRBJ1-4,CASSEGATNEKLFF,TGTGCCAGCAGTGAGGGGGCGACTAATGAAAAACTGTTTTTT
.,TRBV7-2,TRBD2,TRBJ2-2,CASSSLAGALLNTGELFF,TGTGCCAGCAGCTCTCTAGCGGGGGCTCTGTTGAACACCGGGGAGCTGTTTTTT
.,TRBV5-6,.,TRBJ2-7,CASSNDVSGGFAGNYEQYF,TGTGCCAGCAGCAACGACGTGTCAGGGGGGTTTGCGGGGAACTACGAGCAGTACTTC
.,TRBV7-9,TRBD1,TRBJ1-1,CASSLPTGDGTEAFF,TGTGCCAGCAGCTTACCGACAGGGGACGGTACTGAAGCTTTCTTT
once,TRBV6-1,.,TRBJ1-1,CASSEWGGDTEAFF,TGTGCCAGCAGTGAGTGGGGAGGTGACACTGAAGCTTTCTTT
.,TRBV4-2,TRBD2,TRBJ2-1,CASSQDYVGLAAYNEQFF,TGTGCCAGCAGCCAAGATTACGTTGGACTAGCGGCCTACAATGAGCAGTTCTTC
once,TRBV4-1,TRBD2,TRBJ2-7,CASSQTSGRAHEQYF,TGCGCCAGCAGCCAAACTAGCGGGAGGGCCCACGAGCAGTACTTC
.,TRBV4-2,TRBD2,TRBJ2-1,CASSQSSGGYNEQFF,TGTGCCAGCAGCCAGTCTAGCGGGGGGTACAATGAGCAGTTCTTC
.,TRBV5-4,TRBD2,TRBJ2-5,CASSWSGALLEAGEAETQYF,TGTGCCAGCAGCTGGAGTGGGGCCCTCCTAGAGGCGGGAGAAGCAGAGACCCAGTACTTC
.,TRBV30,TRBD1,TRBJ1-5,CAWRDRRLGPQHF,TGTGCCTGGAGGGACAGGCGCTTAGGGCCCCAGCATTTT
.,TRBV11-3,.,TRBJ2-2,CASRRSWEVNTGELFF,TGTGCCAGCAGGAGATCGTGGGAGGTGAACACCGGGGAGCTGTTTTTT
.,TRBV10-3,TRBD2,TRBJ2-3,CANSGELGATQYF,TGTGCAAACAGCGGGGAGCTAGGTGCTACGCAGTATTTT